Each of the 4 T cell receptor beta chains below was sequenced from the same sample in a study of cytomegalovirus exposure and HLA in healthy donors. TCRdb's table, derived via immunoSEQ multiplex PCR, lists solely in-frame clones and lacks some. The sample has some 150,000 clones, around nine tenths seen once. The sequenced material came from PBMCs. These receptors all come from a man in his late teens or twenties in good health and CMV-seropositive.

The chain uses TRBV4-1 and TRBJ2-1; 12 bases are shared with TRBD2. There are 19 residues in the CDR3. The germline V gene encodes CDR1 MGHRA and CDR2 YSYEKL. With V trimmed by 1 base and J by 5 bases, 12 bases remained unmatched. CDR3: CASSQAPGASGGADNEQFF. The DNA of the CDR3 is TGCGCCAGCAGCCAAGCCCCGGGGGCTAGCGGGGGGGCCGACAATGAGCAGTTCTTC.

The chain recombines TRBV7-2 with TRBJ2-1; 8 bases match TRBD1. V was clipped by 6 bases and J by 6 bases; unmatched bases: 4. The CDR3 is 13 residues long. Germline loops: CDR1 SGHTA, CDR2 FQGNSA. The CDR3 sequence: CASRPGTGNEQFF. In DNA, the CDR3 is TGTGCCAGCAGGCCGGGGACAGGCAATGAGCAGTTCTTC. Together with reference TRBV7-2 and TRBJ2-1, the CDR3 gives the full variable domain: GAGVSQSPSNKVTEKGKDVELRCDPISGHTALYWYRQSLGQGLEFLIYFQGNSAPDKSGLPSDRFSAERTGGSVSTLTIQRTQQEDSAVYLCASRPGTGNEQFFGPGTRLTVL.

The chain has TRBV7-2 and TRBJ2-1; D gene ambiguous. With 5 bases removed from V and 6 bases from J, the gap between germline ends came to 8 bases. This CDR3 spans 12 amino acids. The germline V gene encodes CDR1 SGHTA and CDR2 FQGNSA. The CDR3 DNA follows: TGTGCCAGCAGCCCGGTCGGCAATGAGCAGTTCTTC. Translating gives CASSPVGNEQFF.

In its sample, this clone was seen once. The CDR3 DNA sequence: TGTGCCAGCAGCCCCCGGACAGGGCAAGAGACCCAGTACTTC. This translates into CASSPRTGQETQYF. This chain connects TRBV16 to TRBJ2-5, with 8 bases matching TRBD1. The junction had 3 bases not matched to a gene; V was cut back by 4 bases and J by 2 bases. The CDR3 loop spans 14 amino acids. Per germline, CDR1 KGHSY and CDR2 FQNENV. Drawing the rest from reference TRBV16 and TRBJ2-5, the complete variable domain is GEEVAQTPKHLVRGEGQKAKLYCAPIKGHSYVFWYQQVLKNEFKFLISFQNENVFDETGMPKERFSAKCLPNSPCSLEIQATKLEDSAVYFCASSPRTGQETQYFGPGTRLLVL.